The 29 T cell receptor beta chains given below trace back to one sample, sequenced in a study of early T cells in non-severe SARS-CoV-2 infection. Using its own MiXCR run on the 5' RACE reads, TCRdb lists one record per CDR3 protein. The sample holds approximately 97,000 distinct CDR3 sequences, about an eighth seen once. Sequenced input: whole blood. All receptors come from an adult who was a healthcare worker with PCR-confirmed SARS-CoV-2 infection or an uninfected control (not recorded which).

This clonotype was counted at least ten times. The genes are TRBV3-1 and TRBJ2-2; perhaps TRBD1 as D (6 bases). This CDR3 contains 15 residues. Germline assignment: CDR1 LGHDT and CDR2 YNNKEL (reference sequence). The V gene lost 4 bases and the J gene lost 0 bases, with 9 bases spanning the gap. CDR3 sequence reads: CASSPQGSNTGELFF. The CDR3, as DNA: TGTGCCAGCAGCCCACAGGGATCGAACACCGGGGAGCTGTTTTTT.

This clonotype was seen more than once but under ten times. The rearrangement links TRBV29-1 to TRBJ2-1; 12 bases align to TRBD2. V dropped 7 bases and J dropped 7; count of bases not matched to a gene: 5. Germline V gene data show CDR1 as SQVTM and CDR2 as ANQGSEA. The CDR3 runs 13 residues. Written as DNA, the CDR3 is TGCAGCGCAACTAGCGGGAGGAGGAATGAGCAGTTCTTC. This gives the protein CSATSGRRNEQFF.

Remarks on this clonotype: One base away lies a much larger clone, so this may be a sequencing read error. The J gene is TRBJ2-1, the V gene TRBV10-1; D possibly corresponds to TRBD2 (6 bases). The V and J ends lost 8 bases and 12 bases respectively, with 17 bases between them. The CDR3 length is 12 residues. From germline, CDR1 is WNHNN and CDR2 SYGVQD (reference sequence). CDR3 amino acids: CASGASAGGQFF. The CDR3 region has the DNA TGCGCCAGCGGGGCTAGCGCTGGTGGGCAGTTCTTC.

This clonotype was seen repeatedly, ten times or more. This chain connects TRBV10-1 to TRBJ2-3; 7 nucleotides match TRBD1. The CDR3 consists of 14 residues. Germline CDR1 WNHNN, CDR2 SYGVQD (reference sequence). Unmatched junction bases numbered 7, after V lost 4 bases and J lost 6 bases. CDR3 coding DNA: TGCGCCAGCAGTGGGGCAGGGGGACCCGATACGCAGTATTTT. Amino acids: CASSGAGGPDTQYF.

This clonotype appeared a few times. The rearrangement uses TRBV6-6 and TRBJ2-7; D unresolved. The CDR3 totals 14 residues. V lost 0 bases and J lost 7, with 13 bases in between. Germline V gene lookup returns CDR1 MNHNY and CDR2 SVGAGI (reference sequence). CDR3 sequence: CASSYSIQPWEQYF. The CDR3 nucleotides are TGTGCCAGCAGTTACTCGATCCAGCCTTGGGAGCAGTACTTC.

This clonotype has more than one count but fewer than ten. The CDR3 bases are TGCAGTGCTAGACGGCTAGCGGGGCCCAATGAGCAGTTCTTC. Amino acids: CSARRLAGPNEQFF. The rearrangement links TRBV20-1 to TRBJ2-1, with TRBD2 matching over 9 bases. With V trimmed by 2 bases and J by 6 bases, 5 bases remained unmatched. Germline CDR1 DFQATT, CDR2 SNEGSKA (reference sequence). The CDR3 has 14 amino acids.

Comments on this clonotype: Mismatch with germline at one junction end may stem from a read error. The gene calls are TRBV10-2 and TRBJ1-1; D call uncertain. The CDR3 runs 12 residues. The germline CDR1 and CDR2 sequences are WSHSY and SAAADI. The CDR3 region has the DNA TGCGCCAGCAGTGAAGGTCTGGCCGAAGCTTACTTT. Translated, it gives CASSEGLAEAYF.

This clonotype was counted many times. This rearrangement joins TRBV20-1 to TRBJ2-1; D perhaps matches TRBD2 (6 bases). The V and J ends lost 3 bases and 0 bases respectively, with 6 bases between them. Germline CDR1 is DFQATT and CDR2 is SNEGSKA (reference sequence). CDR3 length: 13 amino acids. CDR3 coding DNA: TGCAGTGCTAGCGGGAGCTCCTACAATGAGCAGTTCTTC. It translates to CSASGSSYNEQFF.

This clonotype was found many times. The gene calls are TRBV12-3 or TRBV12-4 and TRBJ2-1, with D tentatively TRBD1 or TRBD2 (6 bases each). The CDR3 has 15 residues. V lost 6 bases and J lost 0, with 12 bases in between. CDR3: CASSRGRGSYNEQFF. The CDR3 nucleotides are TGTGCCAGCAGCCGGGGGCGGGGCTCCTACAATGAGCAGTTCTTC.

This clonotype was observed a handful of times. The rearrangement links TRBV10-3 to TRBJ2-7; the D gene could be TRBD1 or TRBD2 (6 bases each). Germline CDR1 ENHRY, CDR2 SYGVKD. The CDR3 runs to 15 residues. CDR3 in DNA: TGTGGGACCTCTCTGGGGGGCGGTAACGCCTACGAGCAGTACTTC. Translated: CGTSLGGGNAYEQYF.

This clonotype was found many times. V gene TRBV7-2 combines with J gene TRBJ2-4, with a possible D match to TRBD1 (5 bases). This CDR3 has 15 residues. Trimming removed 2 bases from V and 2 bases from J, with 10 bases in between. CDR1 is SGHTA, CDR2 FQGNSA, per germline. The CDR3 DNA sequence: TGTGCCAGCAGCTTACAGGGTTATCCCAAAAACATTCAGTACTTC. This gives the protein CASSLQGYPKNIQYF.

In its sample, this clonotype was seen many times. The chain has TRBV7-9 and TRBJ2-3; 9 positions match TRBD2. The CDR3 is made up of 14 amino acids. Germline V gene lookup returns CDR1 SEHNR and CDR2 FQNEAQ (reference sequence). V trimming: 5 bases; J trimming: 5 bases; junction bases outside the gene matches: 5. For the CDR3, the DNA is TGTGCCAGCAGCCTTAGCGGGAGTCGAGATACGCAGTATTTT. It yields the protein CASSLSGSRDTQYF.

The V gene is TRBV20-1, the J gene TRBJ2-1, with 14 bases identical to TRBD2. The ends lost 5 bases at V and 4 bases at J; junction bases unmatched: 7. Germline V gene data show CDR1 as DFQATT and CDR2 as SNEGSKA (reference sequence). The CDR3 length is 16 residues. The CDR3 DNA sequence: TGCAGTGCTGGGGATCGGACTAGCGGGAGGTACAATGAGCAGTTCTTC. It encodes CSAGDRTSGRYNEQFF.

This clonotype has a count of ten or more. The chain couples TRBV28 to TRBJ2-7, with TRBD1 matching over 10 bases. The CDR3 length is 16 residues. Germline V CDR1 and CDR2: MDHEN, SYDVKM. The trim removed 7 bases at V and 3 bases at J, leaving 12 bases unmatched. The CDR3 reads CASTVRLGQGRYEQYF. CDR3 coding DNA: TGTGCCAGCACCGTCAGGCTGGGACAGGGGCGCTACGAGCAGTACTTC.

The chain employs TRBV29-1 and TRBJ1-5, with D perhaps matching TRBD1 (6 bases). The V and J ends lost 4 bases and 5 bases respectively, with 12 bases between them. The germline V gene has CDR1 SQVTM and CDR2 ANQGSEA. The CDR3 covers 13 residues. In nucleotides, the CDR3 is TGCAGCGTTGCCAGGGGACGGGATCAGCCCCAGCATTTT. It yields the protein CSVARGRDQPQHF. Full variable domain (missing parts from reference TRBV29-1 and TRBJ1-5): SAVISQKPSRDICQRGTSLTIQCQVDSQVTMMFWYRQQPGQSLTLIATANQGSEATYESGFVIDKFPISRPNLTFSTLTVSNMSPEDSSIYLCSVARGRDQPQHFGDGTRLSIL.

This clonotype was seen ten or more times. The V call is TRBV5-1, the J call TRBJ2-1, with 12 bases matching TRBD2. CDR3 length equals 20 residues. Germline V gene sequence: CDR1 SGHRS, CDR2 YFSETQ. V shed 3 bases and J 1 base; nucleotides not matched to a gene: 14. The CDR3 bases are TGCGCCAGCAGCTGGATACCAACGCCTAGCGGGAGGGGGTCCTACAATGAGCAGTTCTTC. It translates to CASSWIPTPSGRGSYNEQFF.

This clonotype was picked up a small number of times. The CDR3 reads CASSPRTGEGYTF. The CDR3 DNA sequence: TGTGCCAGCAGCCCACGGACAGGGGAAGGCTACACCTTC. The chain has TRBV9 and TRBJ1-2, with TRBD1 identical over 9 bases. Germline loops: CDR1 SGDLS, CDR2 YYNGEE. Unmatched junction bases numbered 6, after V lost 4 bases and J lost 8 bases. This CDR3 is built from 13 residues.

This clonotype was counted at least ten times. The V gene is TRBV12-3 or TRBV12-4, the J gene TRBJ2-1; tentative D call: TRBD2 (5 bases). The V end lost 0 bases, the J end lost 4 bases, and 16 bases lay between the germline ends. CDR3 length: 17 residues. The CDR3 region has the DNA TGTGCCAGCAGTTTAGCGGGAGAGGTTTCGCGGTACAATGAGCAGTTCTTC. This translates into CASSLAGEVSRYNEQFF.

This sequence joins TRBV6-2 or TRBV6-3 and TRBJ2-5, with unresolved D. The ends were cut back, 2 bases at V and 0 bases at J, with 4 bases in the middle. Germline CDR1 reads MNHEY; CDR2 reads SVGEGT. The CDR3 consists of 13 residues. CDR3 region: CASSYRYQETQYF. The CDR3 nucleotides read TGTGCCAGCAGTTACCGGTACCAAGAGACCCAGTACTTC.

This clonotype was counted only a few times. The rearrangement joins TRBV2 to TRBJ2-7; no definite D call. Germline CDR1 SNHLY, CDR2 FYNNEI. The CDR3 consists of 13 residues. Trimming shortened V by 1 base and J by 10 bases, and 14 bases separated the two germline ends. CDR3 coding DNA: TGTGCCAGCAGTGAAGACGAAACGAGGCGACAGTACTTC. Amino acids: CASSEDETRRQYF. Based on the CDR3 plus reference TRBV2 and TRBJ2-7, the full variable domain is EPEVTQTPSHQVTQMGQEVILRCVPISNHLYFYWYRQILGQKVEFLVSFYNNEISEKSEIFDDQFSVERPDGSNFTLKIRSTKLEDSAMYFCASSEDETRRQYFGPGTRLTVT.

This clonotype was detected a few times. V usage is TRBV20-1 and J usage is TRBJ2-5; TRBD2 might be the D (6 bases). The V and J ends lost 0 bases and 4 bases respectively, with 15 bases between them. This CDR3 is built from 15 residues. Germline CDR1 is DFQATT and CDR2 is SNEGSKA (reference sequence). The CDR3 coding sequence is TGCAGTGCTAGAGATCATTGGCAGGGAGGAGAGACCCAGTACTTC. It specifies CSARDHWQGGETQYF.

The genes are TRBV28 and TRBJ2-5; D unresolved. The CDR3 spans 13 residues. CDR1 and CDR2 (germline): MDHEN, SYDVKM. V was clipped by 2 bases and J by 3 bases, with 7 bases between them. CDR3 in DNA: TGTGCCAGCAGTTTAGGGGTGGAAGAGACCCAGTACTTC. Translated, it gives CASSLGVEETQYF.

The chain employs TRBV30 and TRBJ2-1, with no clear D. This CDR3 is 15 amino acids long. CDR1 and CDR2 from the germline V gene are GTSNPN and SVGIG (reference sequence). The ends were cut back, 4 bases at V and 0 bases at J, with 13 bases in the middle. CDR3 nucleotide sequence: TGTGCCTGGACCGTCGGAACGAGCTCCTACAATGAGCAGTTCTTC. Translated: CAWTVGTSSYNEQFF.

With regard to this clonotype: At one of its ends the junction is not consistent with the germline gene, which may arise from a read error. This sequence joins TRBV5-5 and TRBJ1-1; TRBD1 might be the D (5 bases). The germline gives CDR1 SGHKS, CDR2 YYEKEE (reference sequence). The CDR3 is 14 residues long. CDR3 sequence reads: CASSFGGVKTEAFF. The CDR3 nucleotides are TGTGCCAGCAGCTTTGGAGGGGTGAAGACTGAAGCTTTCTTT.

This clonotype showed up many times. The V gene is TRBV10-3, the J gene TRBJ2-7, with 7 bases matching TRBD2. The CDR3 runs to 16 residues. Losses at the gene ends were 0 bases for V and 1 base for J; bases not matched to a gene: 6. The germline CDR1 and CDR2 sequences are ENHRY and SYGVKD. The CDR3 spells CAISESPGGRSYEQYF. As DNA, the CDR3 is TGTGCCATCAGTGAGTCGCCGGGGGGAAGGTCCTACGAGCAGTACTTC.

This clonotype was counted only a few times. The chain links TRBV28 to TRBJ2-1; tentative D call: TRBD2 (6 bases). Per germline, CDR1 MDHEN and CDR2 SYDVKM. Trimming stripped 6 bases from V and 6 bases from J, with 9 bases between. This CDR3 is 12 amino acids long. CDR3 nucleotides: TGTGCCAGCAGATCCGGGGGCAATGAGCAGTTCTTC. Translation: CASRSGGNEQFF.

This clonotype was recorded a few times. This sequence joins TRBV6-1 and TRBJ2-4, with D maybe TRBD1 (5 bases). Trimming stripped 0 bases from V and 6 bases from J, with 12 bases between. CDR3 size: 15 residues. From germline, CDR1 is MNHNS and CDR2 SASEGT. DNA for the CDR3: TGTGCCAGCAGTGAAGCGTCCAGGGTCGGAAACATTCAGTACTTC. This encodes CASSEASRVGNIQYF.

This clonotype was recorded a few times. The chain has TRBV2 and TRBJ2-1; TRBD2 matches at 8 bases. V shed 4 bases and J 4 bases; nucleotides not matched to a gene: 6. The CDR3 consists of 15 residues. CDR1 SNHLY and CDR2 FYNNEI come from the germline V gene. The DNA for the CDR3 is TGTGCCAGCAGTGGCAAGCGGGAGCCTTACAATGAGCAGTTCTTC. This translates into CASSGKREPYNEQFF.

This clonotype was counted a single time. With a much larger clone just one base away, this may be a read error. The chain uses TRBV6-2 or TRBV6-3 and TRBJ1-1; 9 bases fit TRBD1. The CDR3 is made up of 17 amino acids. Germline V gene data show CDR1 as MNHEY and CDR2 as SVGEGT. Here the CDR3 DNA reads TGTGCCAGAAGTTTCTCGGACAGGGGATATGTGAACACTGAAGCTTTCTTT. This translates into CARSFSDRGYVNTEAFF.